This T cell receptor beta chain was found in a study of CD8 T cells in Susac syndrome. The CDR3 covers 15 residues. Trimming left V 6 bases short and J 0 bases short, with 12 bases between. Germline CDR1 SGHTA, CDR2 FQGTGA. Reverse transcription of about 0.45 to 1 ug RNA was performed with random hexamers. Multiplex immunoSEQ PCR targeted 54 Vbeta and 13 Jbeta TCR beta segments. MiXCR, run by TCRdb on the immunoSEQ multiplex PCR reads, gives a single entry per CDR3 protein. In the table there are roughly 150,000 distinct CDR3 sequences, around 96% of which are singletons. TCR beta sequencing covered blood CD8+ and CD4+ T cells.

Sequenced material: CD4+ T cells from PBMCs. The V call is TRBV7-3, the J call TRBJ2-1; D gene ambiguous. This TCR was recovered from a human donor with Susac syndrome. This CDR3 reads CASSSISSSYNEQFF. The DNA of the CDR3 is TGTGCCAGCAGTTCCATCTCCAGCTCCTACAATGAGCAGTTCTTC.